A selection of T cell receptor beta chains follows, all from one sample in a study of blood T cell repertoires in COVID-19. Repertoires were generated with immunoSEQ multiplex PCR, while TCRdb's copy carries only in-frame clones and drops some. Of 150,000 to 200,000 clones in the sample, around 82% were seen once. Sequenced: peripheral blood. The receptor source for this set is a man between 60 and 75 years old who had recovered from COVID-19. Both conserved end residues are part of each CDR3. The order of the fields is V gene, clone size, J gene, D gene, CDR3 DNA, CDR3 protein. D genes are given only for firm matches. Size tells how often a clone was seen (once, few, many) or the class of an expanded clone, and some rows leave it out.

TRBV5-1	NA	TRBJ2-7	NA	TGCGCCAGCAGCTTGGATCCAGGGACCTACGAGCAGTACTTC	CASSLDPGTYEQYF
TRBV13	few	TRBJ1-6	NA	TGTGCCAGCAGTCTAGACCGAAGGCCCCTCCACTTT	CASSLDRRPLHF
TRBV5-1	NA	TRBJ2-1	TRBD2	TGCGCCAGCAGCGGAACTAGCGGGGGGGCTACTAATGAGCAGTTCTTC	CASSGTSGGATNEQFF
TRBV5-6	NA	TRBJ1-6	NA	TGTGCCAGCAGCTTGGCCTCAACAGGGACCTCACCCCTCCACTTT	CASSLASTGTSPLHF
TRBV12-3/TRBV12-4	NA	TRBJ1-2	TRBD1	TGTGCCAGCAGCCCGGAGGGGGCAAGTGGCTACACCTTC	CASSPEGASGYTF
TRBV10-3	NA	TRBJ1-3	NA	TGTGCCATCAGACGAGAGGTCTCTGGAAACACCATATATTTT	CAIRREVSGNTIYF
TRBV10-1	NA	TRBJ1-5	NA	TGCGCCAGCAGTGAGCATGGCAATCAGCCCCAGCATTTT	CASSEHGNQPQHF
TRBV30	NA	TRBJ2-3	TRBD1	TGTGCCTGGACGGGACAGGGGGCAGATACGCAGTATTTT	CAWTGQGADTQYF
TRBV7-9	NA	TRBJ1-4	TRBD1	TGTGCCAGCAGCTTAGGAACCGGGACAGGGGGAATAAGAAAACTGTTTTTT	CASSLGTGTGGIRKLFF
TRBV5-1	NA	TRBJ2-7	NA	TGCGCCAGCAGCTTCCTAGCGAGCTCCTACGAGCAGTACTTC	CASSFLASSYEQYF